This T cell receptor (beta chain) stems from a study of T-cell memory formation after mild COVID-19. Via MiXCR, TCRdb re-called the 5' RACE reads, giving one row per CDR3 protein. In the table there are 400,000 to 450,000 distinct CDR3 sequences, under 20% of which are singletons. The germline gives CDR1 SGHAT, CDR2 FQNNGV. V lost 5 bases and J lost 1, with 11 bases in between. This CDR3 is built from 14 residues. The specimen was PBMCs or a T cell subset sorted from them (not recorded which). V and J are TRBV11-2 and TRBJ2-5; D might be TRBD2 (5 bases). The sequence was collected from a man aged 18 to 29 who had mild COVID-19 (a few samples of this study predate the infection). Cell type and time point are not known. CDR3 residues: CASSPRATQETQYF. The CDR3 coding sequence is TGTGCCAGCAGCCCGCGGGCGACCCAAGAGACCCAGTACTTC.